This TCR beta chain came from a study of blood T cell repertoires in COVID-19. For the study at large: The United States, Italy and Spain were the sources of the acute and convalescent COVID-19 samples. From T cells, B-cell-depleted T cells, or PBMCs came the material, which was cDNA or gDNA.

The germline V gene encodes CDR1 SSHAT and CDR2 FNYEAQ (reference sequence). J lost 5 bases, V lost 5 bases, and 6 bases had no gene match. The CDR3 runs to 15 residues. In the authors' methods: Quantification of nucleated cells was approximated via reference gene primer amplification. The method was immunoSEQ multiplex PCR; TCRdb's version includes in-frame clones alone and lacks a portion of them. V and J calls and clone size come straight from that table; D and trimming were deduced from the DNA. The data contain 65,000 to 75,000 clones, 80% to 95% of them singletons. Sequencing was done on a sample of peripheral blood. J is TRBJ2-2 and V is TRBV7-7, with 9 bases that match TRBD1. The sequence came from a human donor with active COVID-19. The donor label of this sample is uncertain. Written as DNA, the CDR3 is TGTGCCAGCAGCGGGGGGACAGGGTTTACCGGGGAGCTGTTTTTT. This translates into CASSGGTGFTGELFF.